The present T cell receptor (beta chain) was sequenced within a study of cytomegalovirus exposure and HLA in healthy donors. Amplification used 60 Vbeta primers and 13 Jbeta primers. The data were produced by immunoSEQ multiplex PCR, yet TCRdb's version contains in-frame clones alone and is incomplete. This sample has roughly 120,000 clones; around 68% occur once, and the top ten carry around 10%. In germline, CDR1 is SGHVS, CDR2 FQNEAQ. Unmatched junction bases numbered 8, after V lost 2 bases and J lost 2 bases. The CDR3 is made up of 17 amino acids. The receptor was isolated from a woman between 45 and 65 years old in good health and CMV-seropositive. The rearrangement joins TRBV7-8 to TRBJ1-3, with TRBD1 identical over 8 bases. Material for sequencing was PBMCs. CDR3 sequence (DNA): TGTGCCAGCAGCTTAAGATCGCAGGGGGCCCCTGGAAACACCATATATTTT. It is translated as CASSLRSQGAPGNTIYF. The variable domain in full, completed from reference TRBV7-8 and TRBJ1-3, reads GAGVSQSPRYKVAKRGQDVALRCDPISGHVSLFWYQQALGQGPEFLTYFQNEAQLDKSGLPSDRFFAERPEGSVSTLKIQRTQQEDSAVYLCASSLRSQGAPGNTIYFGEGSWLTVV.